This T cell receptor (beta chain) derives from a study of T cell repertoires in cytomegalovirus infection. Study-level information: Public TCR beta signatures indicated both CMV infection and matching HLA type.

For this clonotype: Its ends do not fully match the called genes, so a read error is possible.

In germline, CDR1 is SNHLY, CDR2 FYNNEI. The length of the CDR3 is 11 residues. TCRdb itself ran the reads through MiXCR, one entry per CDR3 protein. In the table there are 350,000 to 450,000 distinct CDR3 sequences, around 18% of which are singletons. The sample consisted of PBMCs. The V gene is TRBV2, the J gene TRBJ1-5, with D uncertain. The receptor was derived from a human donor in good health (CMV status not recorded). Some clones in this sample may be carry-over from other donors' samples. The CDR3 nucleotides are TGTGCCAGCAGTGATGACCGGCCCAAGCATTTT. Its translation: CASSDDRPKHF.